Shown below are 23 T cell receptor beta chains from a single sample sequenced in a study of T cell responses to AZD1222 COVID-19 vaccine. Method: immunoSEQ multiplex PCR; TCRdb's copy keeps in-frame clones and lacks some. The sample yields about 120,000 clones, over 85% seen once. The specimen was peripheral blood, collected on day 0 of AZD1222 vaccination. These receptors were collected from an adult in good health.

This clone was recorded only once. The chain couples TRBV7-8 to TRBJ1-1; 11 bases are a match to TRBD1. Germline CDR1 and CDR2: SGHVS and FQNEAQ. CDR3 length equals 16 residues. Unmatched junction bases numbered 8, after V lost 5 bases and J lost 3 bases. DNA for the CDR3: TGTGCCAGCAGCAAGTGGACAGGGGGCATGGACACTGAAGCTTTCTTT. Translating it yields CASSKWTGGMDTEAFF.

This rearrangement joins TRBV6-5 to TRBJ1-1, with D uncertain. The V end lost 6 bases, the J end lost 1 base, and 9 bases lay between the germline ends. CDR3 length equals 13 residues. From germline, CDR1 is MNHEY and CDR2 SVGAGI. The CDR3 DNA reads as TGTGCCAGCAGGGAGAAGCAGAACACTGAAGCTTTCTTT. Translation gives CASREKQNTEAFF.

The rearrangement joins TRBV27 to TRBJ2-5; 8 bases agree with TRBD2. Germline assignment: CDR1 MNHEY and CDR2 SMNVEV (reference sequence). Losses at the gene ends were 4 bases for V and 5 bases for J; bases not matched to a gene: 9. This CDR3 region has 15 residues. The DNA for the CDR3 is TGTGCCAGCAGTTCCCGCGGGACTAGTCGGGAGACCCAGTACTTC. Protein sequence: CASSSRGTSRETQYF.

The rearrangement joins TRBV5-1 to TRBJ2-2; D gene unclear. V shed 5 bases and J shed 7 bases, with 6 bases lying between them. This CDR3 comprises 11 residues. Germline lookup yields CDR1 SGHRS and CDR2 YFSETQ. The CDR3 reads CASRGVGELFF. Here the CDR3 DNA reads TGCGCCAGCAGGGGTGTCGGGGAGCTGTTTTTT. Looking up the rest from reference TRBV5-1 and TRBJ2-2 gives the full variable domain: KAGVTQTPRYLIKTRGQQVTLSCSPISGHRSVSWYQQTPGQGLQFLFEYFSETQRNKGNFPGRFSGRQFSNSRSEMNVSTLELGDSALYLCASRGVGELFFGEGSRLTVL.

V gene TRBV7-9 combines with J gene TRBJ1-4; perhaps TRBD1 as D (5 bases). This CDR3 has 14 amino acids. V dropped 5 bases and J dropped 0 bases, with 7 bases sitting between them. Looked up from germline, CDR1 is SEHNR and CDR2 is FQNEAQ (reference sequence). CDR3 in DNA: TGTGCCAGCAGCAGCAGGGCAACTAATGAAAAACTGTTTTTT. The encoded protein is CASSSRATNEKLFF.

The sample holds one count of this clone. DNA for the CDR3: TGTGCCAGTAGTAAGTCAGGGTTCAATCAGCCCCAGCATTTT. Protein product: CASSKSGFNQPQHF. The chain couples TRBV19 to TRBJ1-5; D may be TRBD1 (5 bases). V was clipped by 4 bases and J by 3 bases, with 10 bases between them. The CDR3 is made up of 14 amino acids. The germline CDR1 and CDR2 sequences are LNHDA and SQIVND (reference sequence). The whole variable domain, filled in from reference TRBV19 and TRBJ1-5, reads DGGITQSPKYLFRKEGQNVTLSCEQNLNHDAMYWYRQDPGQGLRLIYYSQIVNDFQKGDIAEGYSVSREKKESFPLTVTSAQKNPTAFYLCASSKSGFNQPQHFGDGTRLSIL.

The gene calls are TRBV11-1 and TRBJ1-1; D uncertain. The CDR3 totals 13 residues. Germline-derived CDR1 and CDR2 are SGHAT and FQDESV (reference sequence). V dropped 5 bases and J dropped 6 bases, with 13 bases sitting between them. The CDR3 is CASSPMGRPEAFF. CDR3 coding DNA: TGTGCCAGCAGCCCAATGGGTCGGCCTGAAGCTTTCTTT.

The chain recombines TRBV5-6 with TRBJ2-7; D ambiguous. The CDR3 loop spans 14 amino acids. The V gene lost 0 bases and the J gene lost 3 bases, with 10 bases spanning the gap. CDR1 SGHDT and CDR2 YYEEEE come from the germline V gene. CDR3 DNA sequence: TGTGCCAGCAGCTTGGGGCAGCCTCGCTACGAGCAGTACTTC. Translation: CASSLGQPRYEQYF.

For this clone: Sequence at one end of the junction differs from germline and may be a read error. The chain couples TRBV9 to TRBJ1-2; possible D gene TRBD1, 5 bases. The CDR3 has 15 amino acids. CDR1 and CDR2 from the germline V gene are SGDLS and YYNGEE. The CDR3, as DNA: TGTGCCAGCACCCAGGGAGGGTTTAATAACGATGGCTACACCTTC. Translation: CASTQGGFNNDGYTF.

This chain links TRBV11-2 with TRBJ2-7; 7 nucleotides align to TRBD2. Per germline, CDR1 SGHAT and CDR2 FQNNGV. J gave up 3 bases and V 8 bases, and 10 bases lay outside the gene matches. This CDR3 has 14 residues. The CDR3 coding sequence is TGTGCCAGCTGCAGGGAGGGTGGGGTCTACGAGCAGTACTTC. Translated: CASCREGGVYEQYF.

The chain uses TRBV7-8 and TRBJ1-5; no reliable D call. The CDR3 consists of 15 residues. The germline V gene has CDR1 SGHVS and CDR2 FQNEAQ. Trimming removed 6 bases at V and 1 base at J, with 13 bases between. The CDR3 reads CASSPRWISNQPQHF. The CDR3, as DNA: TGTGCCAGCAGTCCCCGGTGGATAAGCAATCAGCCCCAGCATTTT.

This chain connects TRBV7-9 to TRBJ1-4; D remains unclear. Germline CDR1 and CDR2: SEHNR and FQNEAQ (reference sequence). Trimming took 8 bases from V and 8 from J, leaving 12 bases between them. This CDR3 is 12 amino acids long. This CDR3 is CASRLPGEKLFF. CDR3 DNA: TGTGCCAGCCGGCTCCCTGGGGAAAAACTGTTTTTT.

The CDR3 here is CASSWRGQGAGHEQYF. The CDR3 nucleotides are TGCGCCAGCAGCTGGCGGGGACAGGGGGCTGGACACGAGCAGTACTTC. This chain connects TRBV5-1 to TRBJ2-7, with 12 positions matching TRBD1. Per germline, CDR1 SGHRS and CDR2 YFSETQ. After removal of 3 bases from V and 5 bases from J, the junction contained 9 bases not matched to a gene. This CDR3 has 16 residues.

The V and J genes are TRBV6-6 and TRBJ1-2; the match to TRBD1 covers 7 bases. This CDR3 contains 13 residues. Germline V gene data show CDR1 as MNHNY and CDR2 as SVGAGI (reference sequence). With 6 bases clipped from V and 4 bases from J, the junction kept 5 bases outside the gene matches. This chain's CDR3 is CASRPGTVYGYTF. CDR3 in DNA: TGTGCCAGCAGGCCTGGGACAGTCTATGGCTACACCTTC.

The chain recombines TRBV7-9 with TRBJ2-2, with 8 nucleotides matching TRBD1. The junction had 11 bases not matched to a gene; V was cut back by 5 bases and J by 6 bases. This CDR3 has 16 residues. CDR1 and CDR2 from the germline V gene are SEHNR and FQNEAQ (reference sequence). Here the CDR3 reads CASSPPSGGASGELFF. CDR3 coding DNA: TGTGCCAGCAGCCCACCTTCAGGGGGCGCCTCCGGGGAGCTGTTTTTT.

In DNA, the CDR3 is TGTGCCAGCAGTCTCGCGGGGAACACTGAAGCTTTCTTT. It yields the protein CASSLAGNTEAFF. The chain employs TRBV27 and TRBJ1-1; D is unclear. Looked up from germline, CDR1 is MNHEY and CDR2 is SMNVEV (reference sequence). The CDR3 consists of 13 residues. V was clipped by 5 bases and J by 1 base, with 8 bases between them.

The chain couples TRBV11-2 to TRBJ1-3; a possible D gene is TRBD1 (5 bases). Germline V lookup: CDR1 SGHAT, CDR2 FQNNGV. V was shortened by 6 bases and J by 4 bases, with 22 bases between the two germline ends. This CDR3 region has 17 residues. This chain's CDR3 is CASSFAGSSSRGNTIYF. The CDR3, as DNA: TGTGCCAGCAGTTTCGCAGGGTCTTCGAGCCGAGGAAACACCATATATTTT.

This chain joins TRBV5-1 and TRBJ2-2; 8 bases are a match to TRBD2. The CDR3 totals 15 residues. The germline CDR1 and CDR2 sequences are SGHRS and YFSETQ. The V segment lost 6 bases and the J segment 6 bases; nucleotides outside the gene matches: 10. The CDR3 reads CASTFSTSEAGELFF. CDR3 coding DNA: TGCGCCAGCACCTTCTCGACTAGCGAGGCCGGGGAGCTGTTTTTT. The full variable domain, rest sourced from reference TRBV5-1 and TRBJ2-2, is KAGVTQTPRYLIKTRGQQVTLSCSPISGHRSVSWYQQTPGQGLQFLFEYFSETQRNKGNFPGRFSGRQFSNSRSEMNVSTLELGDSALYLCASTFSTSEAGELFFGEGSRLTVL.

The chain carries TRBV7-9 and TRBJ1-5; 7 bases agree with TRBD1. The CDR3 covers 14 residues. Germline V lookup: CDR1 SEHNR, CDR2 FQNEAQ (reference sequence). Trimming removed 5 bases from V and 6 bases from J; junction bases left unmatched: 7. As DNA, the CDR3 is TGTGCCAGCAGCCAAGACAGGGTGGTTCAGCCCCAGCATTTT. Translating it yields CASSQDRVVQPQHF.

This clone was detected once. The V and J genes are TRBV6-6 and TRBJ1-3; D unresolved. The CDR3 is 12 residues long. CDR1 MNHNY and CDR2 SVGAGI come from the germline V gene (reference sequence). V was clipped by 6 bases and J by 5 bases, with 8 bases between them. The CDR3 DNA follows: TGTGCCAGCAGCCCGAGCCGAAACACCATATATTTT. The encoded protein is CASSPSRNTIYF.

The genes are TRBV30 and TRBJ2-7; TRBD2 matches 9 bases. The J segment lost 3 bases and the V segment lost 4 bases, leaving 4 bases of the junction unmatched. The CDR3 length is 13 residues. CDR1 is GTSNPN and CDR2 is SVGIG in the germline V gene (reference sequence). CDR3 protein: CAWTSGILYEQYF. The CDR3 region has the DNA TGTGCCTGGACTAGCGGGATCCTCTACGAGCAGTACTTC. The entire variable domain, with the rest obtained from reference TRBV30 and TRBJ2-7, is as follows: SQTIHQWPATLVQPVGSPLSLECTVEGTSNPNLYWYRQAAGRGLQLLFYSVGIGQISSEVPQNLSASRPQDRQFILSSKKLLLSDSGFYLCAWTSGILYEQYFGPGTRLTVT.

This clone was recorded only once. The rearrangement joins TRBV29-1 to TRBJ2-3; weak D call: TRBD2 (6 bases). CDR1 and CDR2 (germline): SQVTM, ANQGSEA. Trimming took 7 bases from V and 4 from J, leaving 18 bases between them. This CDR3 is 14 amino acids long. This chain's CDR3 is CSATGGRGPDTQYF. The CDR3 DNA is TGCAGCGCCACAGGCGGGCGGGGCCCAGATACGCAGTATTTT.

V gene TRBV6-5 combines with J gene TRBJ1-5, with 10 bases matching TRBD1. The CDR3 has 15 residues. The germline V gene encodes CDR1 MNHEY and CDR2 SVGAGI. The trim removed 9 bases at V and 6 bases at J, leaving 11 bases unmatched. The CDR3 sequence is CASSEGGTGVQPQHF. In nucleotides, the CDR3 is TGTGCCAGTTCCGAAGGGGGGACAGGGGTTCAGCCCCAGCATTTT.